Given below is one T cell receptor beta chain in context. Its specificity is not known. All patients were mismatch repair deficient, assessed by either PCR or immunohistochemistry. TCRs were sequenced from a few patients responding to pembrolizumab. The data were obtained in a study of PD-1 blockade in mismatch repair-deficient tumors. Study-level background: All were previously treated, progressing patients with around eleven mismatch repair-deficient cancer types.

Assay: immunoSEQ multiplex PCR; the TCRdb copy retains only in-frame clones and omits some. The sample includes some 84,000 clones, roughly 80% of them seen just once. With 4 bases clipped from V and 0 bases from J, the junction kept 8 bases outside the gene matches. The CDR3 runs to 18 residues. Germline loops: CDR1 SQVTM, CDR2 ANQGSEA. Study-wide points: Tumor-resident clones, often absent from pretreatment blood, expanded after pembrolizumab and then contracted.

J is TRBJ2-1 and V is TRBV29-1; 14 bases are shared with TRBD2. This sequence originates from an adult with mismatch repair-deficient cancer. Sequenced here: peripheral blood, sampled 12 weeks after starting pembrolizumab. CDR3 bases: TGCAGCGTTGTAGGGGGACTAGCGGGAGTGAGCTCCTACAATGAGCAGTTCTTC. Its translation is CSVVGGLAGVSSYNEQFF.